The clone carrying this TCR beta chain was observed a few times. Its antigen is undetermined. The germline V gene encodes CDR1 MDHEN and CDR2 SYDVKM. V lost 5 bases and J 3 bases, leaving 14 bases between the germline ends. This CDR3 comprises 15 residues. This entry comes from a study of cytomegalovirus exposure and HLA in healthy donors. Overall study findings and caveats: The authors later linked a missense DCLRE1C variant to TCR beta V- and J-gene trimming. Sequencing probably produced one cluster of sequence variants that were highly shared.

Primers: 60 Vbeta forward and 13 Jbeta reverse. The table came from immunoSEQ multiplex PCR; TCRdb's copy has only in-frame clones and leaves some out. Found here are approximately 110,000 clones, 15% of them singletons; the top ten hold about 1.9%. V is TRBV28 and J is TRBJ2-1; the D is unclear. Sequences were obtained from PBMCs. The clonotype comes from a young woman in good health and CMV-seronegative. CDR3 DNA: TGTGCCAGCAGTCCTACGACTGGCATCTACAATGAGCAGTTCTTC. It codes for CASSPTTGIYNEQFF.